Below, 32 T cell receptor beta chains from the same sample are listed, as sequenced in a study of chemoradiotherapy in HPV16-positive cancers. Sequencing was performed with immunoSEQ multiplex PCR; in TCRdb, only in-frame clones are kept and a portion is missing. The sample lists 7,000 or so clones, roughly 90% occurring once. Source: tumor tissue, taken from a patient who underwent chemoradiotherapy. The receptors stem from a human donor with HPV-associated anogenital cancer.

This clone came up a few times. The chain links TRBV2 to TRBJ2-2; either TRBD1 or TRBD2 may fit D (5 bases each). V was pared by 8 bases and J by 3 bases, with 7 bases between. The length of the CDR3 is 12 residues. Germline CDR1 reads SNHLY; CDR2 reads FYNNEI. The DNA of the CDR3 is TGTGCCAGCGGGACGTACACCGGGGAGCTGTTTTTT. Translation gives CASGTYTGELFF.

This chain connects TRBV7-2 to TRBJ2-5; the D is unclear. V was shortened by 4 bases and J by 0 bases, with 6 bases between the two germline ends. Per germline, CDR1 SGHTA and CDR2 FQGNSA. This CDR3 contains 13 residues. DNA for the CDR3: TGTGCCAGCAGCTCACTGTACCAAGAGACCCAGTACTTC. Protein: CASSSLYQETQYF.

The V gene is TRBV2, the J gene TRBJ2-5; D not resolved. V was shortened by 3 bases and J by 5 bases, with 7 bases between the two germline ends. The germline CDR1 and CDR2 sequences are SNHLY and FYNNEI. CDR3 length: 12 amino acids. CDR3 in amino acids: CASSENSETQYF. CDR3 bases: TGTGCCAGCAGTGAGAACTCCGAGACCCAGTACTTC. Combining the CDR3 with reference TRBV2 and TRBJ2-5 gives the whole variable domain EPEVTQTPSHQVTQMGQEVILRCVPISNHLYFYWYRQILGQKVEFLVSFYNNEISEKSEIFDDQFSVERPDGSNFTLKIRSTKLEDSAMYFCASSENSETQYFGPGTRLLVL.

The chain carries TRBV6-5 and TRBJ1-2; D remains ambiguous. This CDR3 region has 15 residues. The V gene's germline CDR1 is MNHEY and CDR2 SVGAGI. Trimming took 2 bases from V and 4 from J, leaving 14 bases between them. CDR3 sequence: CASSYRGTVGYGYTF. The CDR3 nucleotides are TGTGCCAGCAGTTACCGGGGAACAGTCGGCTATGGCTACACCTTC.

The V gene is TRBV12-5, the J gene TRBJ2-2; TRBD1 matches at 7 bases. Germline CDR1 LGHNT, CDR2 FRNRAP. The junction had 8 bases not matched to a gene; V was cut back by 1 base and J by 3 bases. This CDR3 is 17 amino acids long. CDR3 amino acids: CASGLAGGQGDTGELFF. DNA for the CDR3: TGTGCTAGTGGTTTGGCTGGGGGTCAGGGGGACACCGGGGAGCTGTTTTTT.

This chain joins TRBV6-5 and TRBJ2-2; D is unclear. V lost 2 bases and J lost 4, with 8 bases in between. This CDR3 spans 14 amino acids. Germline V gene data show CDR1 as MNHEY and CDR2 as SVGAGI. The DNA of the CDR3 is TGTGCCAGCAGTTACGCATTGGGCACCGGGGAGCTGTTTTTT. Amino acids: CASSYALGTGELFF.

The chain recombines TRBV27 with TRBJ1-1; tentative D call: TRBD1 (6 bases). Trimming shortened V by 5 bases and J by 4 bases, and 11 bases separated the two germline ends. The CDR3 loop spans 13 amino acids. CDR1 and CDR2 from the germline V gene are MNHEY and SMNVEV (reference sequence). The CDR3 nucleotides are TGTGCCAGCAGTCCGGCGGGGGCCACTGAAGCTTTCTTT. Residues: CASSPAGATEAFF.

V and J are TRBV9 and TRBJ2-3; TRBD2 might be the D (6 bases). Per the germline V gene, CDR1 is SGDLS and CDR2 is YYNGEE. V was clipped by 4 bases and J by 4 bases, with 13 bases between them. The CDR3 has 14 residues. The CDR3 is CASSRNPGADTQYF. Here the CDR3 DNA reads TGTGCCAGCAGCCGTAACCCGGGGGCAGATACGCAGTATTTT.

This clone was seen only once. The rearrangement uses TRBV19 and TRBJ1-1; D possibly corresponds to TRBD1 (5 bases). The V end lost 3 bases, the J end lost 5 bases, and 13 bases lay between the germline ends. The CDR3 runs 14 residues. Germline-derived CDR1 and CDR2 are LNHDA and SQIVND (reference sequence). The CDR3 here is CASSITGGGTEAFF. The DNA of the CDR3 is TGTGCCAGTAGTATTACGGGGGGGGGAACTGAAGCTTTCTTT.

The V gene is TRBV6-1, the J gene TRBJ1-1; D is unresolved. V was cut by 8 bases and J by 1 base, with 5 bases left in between. The CDR3 covers 11 residues. Germline assignment: CDR1 MNHNS and CDR2 SASEGT. In nucleotides, the CDR3 is TGTGCCAGCTCCGAGAACACTGAAGCTTTCTTT. Residues: CASSENTEAFF.

The chain is built from TRBV18 and TRBJ2-7; D may be TRBD1 (5 bases). Germline V CDR1 and CDR2: KGHSH, LQKENI. This CDR3 region has 13 residues. Trimming took off 6 bases at V and 6 bases at J, with 15 bases between the two ends. The CDR3 sequence is CASSPFTGTEQYF. CDR3 sequence (DNA): TGTGCCAGCTCTCCTTTTACAGGAACCGAGCAGTACTTC.

In this sample, this clone turned up a few times. This chain links TRBV4-2 with TRBJ1-1; D is possibly TRBD1 (6 bases). The length of the CDR3 is 13 residues. Trimming removed 1 base from V and 7 bases from J, with 10 bases in between. CDR1 and CDR2 (germline): LGHNA, YNFKEQ. The CDR3 bases are TGTGCCAGCAGCCAAGGGACAGTCGATGAAGCTTTCTTT. Encoded protein: CASSQGTVDEAFF.

The rearrangement joins TRBV15 to TRBJ2-3; D is possibly TRBD2 (6 bases). Germline-derived CDR1 and CDR2 are LNHNV and YYDKDF (reference sequence). The ends were cut back, 0 bases at V and 6 bases at J, with 16 bases in the middle. The CDR3 consists of 16 residues. The CDR3 loop is CATSRDRWFGGDTQYF. The DNA for the CDR3 is TGTGCCACCAGCAGAGATCGGTGGTTTGGAGGGGATACGCAGTATTTT.

The CDR3 here is CASSKEGGPTYEQYF. In DNA, the CDR3 is TGTGCCAGCAGCAAAGAGGGAGGCCCGACCTACGAGCAGTACTTC. The rearrangement joins TRBV21-1 to TRBJ2-7; the table's D call of TRBD2 was not tested on the DNA. TRBV21-1 is a listed pseudogene. The CDR3 totals 15 residues.

The chain has TRBV7-2 and TRBJ2-4; D may be TRBD1 or TRBD2 (6 bases each). This CDR3 has 16 residues. V was trimmed by 5 bases and J by 15 bases, leaving 29 bases between them. CDR1 SGHTA and CDR2 FQGNSA come from the germline V gene. The CDR3 loop reads CASSPQRGLGASALYF. In DNA, the CDR3 is TGTGCCAGCAGCCCACAACGGGGGTTGGGGGCGTCGGCGCTGTACTTC.

The chain has TRBV5-1 and TRBJ2-5; D unresolved. Germline V gene sequence: CDR1 SGHRS, CDR2 YFSETQ. V lost 6 bases and J lost 6, with 21 bases in between. This CDR3 is built from 15 residues. This chain's CDR3 is CASTSETPVRQTQYF. The DNA for the CDR3 is TGCGCCAGCACTTCAGAGACTCCGGTTCGACAGACCCAGTACTTC.

In DNA, the CDR3 is TGTGCCAGCAGCTCCCCCTCCACAACAGGGTCTGGGGCCAACGTCCTGACTTTC. Protein product: CASSSPSTTGSGANVLTF. V is TRBV7-3 and J is TRBJ2-6; tentatively, D is TRBD1 (6 bases). CDR1 is SGHTA and CDR2 is FQGTGA in the germline V gene. V shed 4 bases and J shed 1 base, with 17 bases lying between them. The CDR3 runs 18 residues.

This clone has only one observation. V usage is TRBV9 and J usage is TRBJ2-1; D is unresolved. This CDR3 is 12 amino acids long. CDR1 SGDLS and CDR2 YYNGEE come from the germline V gene. Trimming left V 0 bases short and J 8 bases short, with 6 bases between. CDR3 nucleotide sequence: TGTGCCAGCAGCGTAGCCGACCATGAGCAGTTCTTC. It encodes CASSVADHEQFF.

The sample holds one count of this clone. The rearrangement joins TRBV14 to TRBJ1-1; unclear D gene. Between the trimmed V and J ends, which lost 2 bases and 1 base, there was a span of 8 bases. Per the germline V gene, CDR1 is SGHDN and CDR2 is FVKESK. The CDR3 consists of 14 residues. The CDR3 reads CASSQMDWNTEAFF. For the CDR3, the DNA is TGTGCCAGCAGCCAAATGGACTGGAACACTGAAGCTTTCTTT.

In this sample, this clone turned up once. The chain is built from TRBV4-1 and TRBJ2-2, with D hard to call. The V gene's germline CDR1 is MGHRA and CDR2 YSYEKL. Deletions cut 3 bases from V and 1 base from J, with 6 bases between. This CDR3 spans 14 amino acids. The CDR3 protein is CASSQQGNTGELFF. The DNA for the CDR3 is TGCGCCAGCAGCCAGCAAGGGAACACCGGGGAGCTGTTTTTT.

The chain employs TRBV30 and TRBJ2-7, with a weak D call TRBD1 (6 bases). Deletions cut 3 bases from V and 0 bases from J, with 12 bases between. CDR1 and CDR2 (germline): GTSNPN, SVGIG (reference sequence). The CDR3 loop spans 14 amino acids. CDR3 protein: CAWRFRDNSYEQYF. CDR3 sequence (DNA): TGTGCCTGGAGGTTCAGGGACAACTCCTACGAGCAGTACTTC.

This chain joins TRBV9 and TRBJ2-7; D ambiguous. The V gene's germline CDR1 is SGDLS and CDR2 YYNGEE. The ends were cut back, 4 bases at V and 6 bases at J, with 14 bases in the middle. The CDR3 has 13 residues. CDR3 coding DNA: TGTGCCAGCAGCACTCGGCCGAGCCGCGAGCAGTACTTC. Encoded protein: CASSTRPSREQYF.

The J gene is TRBJ2-1, the V gene TRBV5-1, with a possible D match to TRBD2 (5 bases). The CDR3 totals 16 residues. Germline V gene lookup returns CDR1 SGHRS and CDR2 YFSETQ. Trimming pared 0 bases from V and 0 bases from J, leaving 10 bases between. CDR3 residues: CASSLGRRSSYNEQFF. CDR3 sequence (DNA): TGCGCCAGCAGCTTGGGAAGGAGGAGCTCCTACAATGAGCAGTTCTTC.

V is TRBV5-6 and J is TRBJ1-5; D is perhaps TRBD1 (5 bases). Germline CDR1 and CDR2: SGHDT and YYEEEE. Trimming removed 1 base at V and 7 bases at J, with 15 bases between. CDR3 length equals 15 residues. The CDR3 region has the DNA TGTGCCAGCAGCTTGTGGGGGACCGGCGGACAGCCCCAGCATTTT. Translated, it gives CASSLWGTGGQPQHF.

The sample holds one count of this clone. This chain joins TRBV7-8 and TRBJ2-1, with a possible D match to TRBD1 (5 bases). The CDR3 is 14 amino acids. V dropped 4 bases and J dropped 8 bases, with 15 bases sitting between them. CDR1 and CDR2 (germline): SGHVS, FQNEAQ. This CDR3 reads CASSSGLVIDEQFF. CDR3 coding DNA: TGTGCCAGCAGCTCAGGGCTAGTCATAGATGAGCAGTTCTTC. The full variable domain, its missing parts supplied by reference TRBV7-8 and TRBJ2-1, is GAGVSQSPRYKVAKRGQDVALRCDPISGHVSLFWYQQALGQGPEFLTYFQNEAQLDKSGLPSDRFFAERPEGSVSTLKIQRTQQEDSAVYLCASSSGLVIDEQFFGPGTRLTVL.

V is TRBV5-1 and J is TRBJ2-7; D ambiguous. V was clipped by 1 base and J by 3 bases, with 11 bases between them. In germline, CDR1 is SGHRS, CDR2 YFSETQ. The CDR3 is made up of 14 amino acids. CDR3 bases: TGCGCCAGCAGCTTGAATCCAGGCATCTACGAGCAGTACTTC. It encodes CASSLNPGIYEQYF. The full variable domain, completed using reference TRBV5-1 and TRBJ2-7, is KAGVTQTPRYLIKTRGQQVTLSCSPISGHRSVSWYQQTPGQGLQFLFEYFSETQRNKGNFPGRFSGRQFSNSRSEMNVSTLELGDSALYLCASSLNPGIYEQYFGPGTRLTVT.

V gene TRBV5-1 combines with J gene TRBJ2-2; a weak D match, TRBD2 (5 bases). The CDR3 runs to 13 residues. V dropped 1 base and J dropped 6 bases, with 7 bases sitting between them. The germline V gene has CDR1 SGHRS and CDR2 YFSETQ. CDR3 in DNA: TGCGCCAGCAGCTTGATGAGGGCCGGGGAGCTGTTTTTT. It translates to CASSLMRAGELFF.

This chain links TRBV11-2 with TRBJ2-7; weak D call: TRBD2 (7 bases). CDR3 size: 15 residues. CDR1 is SGHAT, CDR2 FQNNGV, per germline. Trimming pared 1 base from V and 3 bases from J, leaving 13 bases between. CDR3 DNA sequence: TGTGCCAGCAGCTTAGCGCCAGCGGGACACTACGAGCAGTACTTC. Translating it yields CASSLAPAGHYEQYF. Combining the CDR3 with reference TRBV11-2 and TRBJ2-7 gives the whole variable domain EAGVAQSPRYKIIEKRQSVAFWCNPISGHATLYWYQQILGQGPKLLIQFQNNGVVDDSQLPKDRFSAERLKGVDSTLKIQPAKLEDSAVYLCASSLAPAGHYEQYFGPGTRLTVT.

The CDR3: CASNTQALGNTIYF. CDR3 DNA sequence: TGTGCCAGCAACACACAGGCTTTAGGAAACACCATATATTTT. This chain links TRBV6-1 with TRBJ1-3; weak D call: TRBD1 (5 bases). Trimming removed 7 bases at V and 4 bases at J, with 14 bases between. Germline CDR1 and CDR2: MNHNS and SASEGT. This CDR3 spans 14 amino acids.

V is TRBV7-2 and J is TRBJ2-1; weak D call: TRBD2 (6 bases). Germline V gene data show CDR1 as SGHTA and CDR2 as FQGNSA. Deletions cut 5 bases from V and 13 bases from J, with 12 bases between. CDR3 size: 11 residues. CDR3 sequence reads: CASSRDSLQFF. The CDR3 DNA sequence: TGTGCCAGCAGCCGGGACTCCCTCCAGTTCTTC.

V is TRBV7-9 and J is TRBJ2-3; no firm D call. Germline V gene lookup returns CDR1 SEHNR and CDR2 FQNEAQ (reference sequence). The CDR3 runs to 13 residues. Trimming pared 0 bases from V and 5 bases from J, leaving 6 bases between. This CDR3 is CASSLASGDTQYF. For the CDR3, the DNA is TGTGCCAGCAGCTTAGCCTCGGGAGATACGCAGTATTTT.

CDR3 sequence (DNA): TGTGCCAGCAGTTTCCCAGACAGTTCCCAAGAGACCCAGTACTTC. Its protein is CASSFPDSSQETQYF. The rearrangement uses TRBV28 and TRBJ2-5; a weak D match, TRBD1 (5 bases). The germline gives CDR1 MDHEN, CDR2 SYDVKM. This CDR3 has 15 amino acids. The V end lost 3 bases, the J end lost 1 base, and 12 bases lay between the germline ends.